This T cell receptor beta chain derives from a study of glioma-infiltrating T cells. The CDR3 covers 16 residues. Germline V lookup: CDR1 MDHEN, CDR2 SYDVKM. Points on this clonotype: Its antigen is still unknown. A much larger clone lies a single base off, so this may be a read error.

Study results and caveats: CDR3 overlap between tissue and blood was very small. Non-neoplastic patients had below-expected tissue-blood divergence, while all gliomas exceeded expectation.

Using RNA template, CDR3s of TCR alpha and beta were amplified with iRepertoire arm-PCR. For one-step reverse transcription and amplification, 100-400 ng of tissue mRNA or PBMC total RNA was used. Each CDR3 protein is one row after TCRdb ran MiXCR on the multiplex PCR reads. Here the sample spans fewer than 250,000 distinct CDR3 sequences, around 30% being singletons. The rearrangement joins TRBV28 to TRBJ2-1; 8 positions match TRBD2. The sequenced sample was glioma tissue, nonneoplastic brain tissue, or PBMCs (not recorded which). The receptor was derived from a human donor with low-grade glioma or glioblastoma, undergoing nonglioma brain surgery, or in good health (not recorded which). CDR3 DNA sequence: TGTGCCAGCAGTTTATTAACTAGCGGCTCCTACAATGGGCAGTTCTTC. It yields the protein CASSLLTSGSYNGQFF.